These T cell receptor beta chains were read from a single sample in a study of TIL therapy for anti-PD-1-resistant metastatic lung cancer. Method: immunoSEQ multiplex PCR; TCRdb's copy keeps in-frame clones and lacks some. The sample yields 52,000 or so clones, about 81% seen once. The sequencing here drew on blood, taken at baseline. The receptor set was obtained from a person between 30 and 80 years old with non-small cell lung cancer. Each CDR3 is given with its conserved first and last residue. Fields, in order: clone size, D gene, J gene, V gene, CDR3 protein, CDR3 DNA. D genes are given only for firm matches. Where a row states a size, it is once, few, many or the class of an expanded clone; other rows omit it.

-,-,TRBJ2-5,TRBV28,CASSSGLTWAETQYF,TGTGCCAGCAGTTCGGGACTCACGTGGGCGGAGACCCAGTACTTC
-,-,TRBJ2-5,TRBV11-1,CASSLRGFGETQYF,TGTGCCAGCAGCTTAAGAGGGTTCGGAGAGACCCAGTACTTC
few,TRBD1,TRBJ1-5,TRBV5-1,CASSPQGNDQPQHF,TGCGCCAGCAGTCCACAGGGGAATGATCAGCCCCAGCATTTT
-,TRBD1,TRBJ1-2,TRBV5-3,CARSLGQGARATF,TGTGCCAGAAGCTTAGGACAGGGGGCGAGAGCCACCTTC
-,-,TRBJ2-5,TRBV20-1,CSARRETQYF,TGCAGTGCTCGGAGGGAGACCCAGTACTTC
-,TRBD1,TRBJ1-5,TRBV30,CAWTGTGNQPQHF,TGTGCCTGGACCGGGACAGGGAATCAGCCCCAGCATTTT
-,TRBD1,TRBJ2-1,TRBV7-9,CASSLVSGSGQGKFF,TGTGCCAGCAGCTTAGTCTCCGGTAGCGGACAGGGAAAGTTCTTC
-,TRBD1,TRBJ1-4,TRBV7-6,CASSLATGGAGFGEKLFF,TGTGCCAGCAGCTTAGCGACAGGGGGCGCGGGGTTTGGTGAAAAACTGTTTTTT
-,-,TRBJ2-4,TRBV4-3,CASSQAAAGAAKNIQYF,TGCGCCAGCAGCCAAGCAGCGGCAGGGGCAGCCAAAAACATTCAGTACTTC
-,TRBD2,TRBJ2-5,TRBV6-5,CASSYGSGVVETQYF,TGTGCCAGCAGTTACGGTAGCGGGGTTGTGGAGACCCAGTACTTC
-,TRBD2,TRBJ2-7,TRBV7-8,CASGASGSYEQYF,TGTGCCAGCGGCGCTAGCGGGAGCTACGAGCAGTACTTC
-,TRBD2,TRBJ2-5,TRBV18,CASSPASGGQETQYF,TGTGCCAGCTCACCGGCTAGCGGGGGTCAAGAGACCCAGTACTTC
-,TRBD1,TRBJ1-6,TRBV7-9,CASSYMTGSYNSPLHF,TGTGCCAGCAGCTATATGACAGGGTCCTATAATTCACCCCTCCACTTT
few,-,TRBJ1-6,TRBV28,CASTRDSYNSPLHF,TGTGCCAGCACAAGGGACTCCTATAATTCACCCCTCCACTTT
-,-,TRBJ2-1,TRBV4-3,CASSQVSTQQFF,TGCGCCAGCAGCCAAGTTTCGACCCAGCAGTTCTTC
-,-,TRBJ2-1,TRBV9,CASSVANEQFF,TGTGCCAGCAGCGTAGCCAATGAGCAGTTCTTC
-,-,TRBJ1-2,TRBV4-2,CASAQGSEYGYTF,TGTGCCAGCGCCCAGGGTAGTGAGTATGGCTACACCTTC
-,TRBD1,TRBJ2-5,TRBV28,CASIRTGLGETQYF,TGTGCCAGCATCCGGACAGGGCTCGGTGAGACCCAGTACTTC
-,TRBD2,TRBJ2-3,TRBV11-3,CASSAYSGIPTDTQYF,TGTGCCAGCAGCGCCTATAGCGGGATTCCAACAGATACGCAGTATTTT
-,-,TRBJ2-3,TRBV9,CASSTGWPLDTQYF,TGTGCCAGCAGCACCGGATGGCCCTTGGATACGCAGTATTTT
-,TRBD1,TRBJ1-3,TRBV18,CASSPPGQALNTIYF,TGTGCCAGCTCACCACCGGGACAGGCATTAAACACCATATATTTT
-,-,TRBJ2-1,TRBV6-5,CASRTRAAQFF,TGTGCCAGCAGAACCCGGGCAGCGCAGTTCTTC
-,TRBD1,TRBJ2-5,TRBV7-8,CASSQNYDRGVKTQYF,TGTGCCAGCAGCCAGAACTATGACAGGGGGGTGAAGACCCAGTACTTC
-,TRBD2,TRBJ2-5,TRBV4-1,CPRTSGGGETQYF,TGCCCTAGAACTAGCGGGGGAGGCGAGACCCAGTACTTC
-,TRBD1,TRBJ2-2,TRBV5-4,CASSRGQGNTGELFF,TGTGCCAGCAGCCGGGGACAGGGGAACACCGGGGAGCTGTTTTTT
-,-,TRBJ1-1,TRBV6-2/TRBV6-3,CASSFPYRNTEAFF,TGTGCCAGCAGTTTCCCCTACAGGAACACTGAAGCTTTCTTT
-,-,TRBJ2-3,TRBV28,CASSPRTATIPSTDTQYF,TGTGCCAGCAGTCCGAGGACAGCCACTATACCTAGCACAGATACGCAGTATTTT
-,-,TRBJ2-3,TRBV5-1,CASSLGTGSSDTQYF,TGCGCCAGCAGCTTAGGGACTGGGAGTTCAGATACGCAGTATTTT